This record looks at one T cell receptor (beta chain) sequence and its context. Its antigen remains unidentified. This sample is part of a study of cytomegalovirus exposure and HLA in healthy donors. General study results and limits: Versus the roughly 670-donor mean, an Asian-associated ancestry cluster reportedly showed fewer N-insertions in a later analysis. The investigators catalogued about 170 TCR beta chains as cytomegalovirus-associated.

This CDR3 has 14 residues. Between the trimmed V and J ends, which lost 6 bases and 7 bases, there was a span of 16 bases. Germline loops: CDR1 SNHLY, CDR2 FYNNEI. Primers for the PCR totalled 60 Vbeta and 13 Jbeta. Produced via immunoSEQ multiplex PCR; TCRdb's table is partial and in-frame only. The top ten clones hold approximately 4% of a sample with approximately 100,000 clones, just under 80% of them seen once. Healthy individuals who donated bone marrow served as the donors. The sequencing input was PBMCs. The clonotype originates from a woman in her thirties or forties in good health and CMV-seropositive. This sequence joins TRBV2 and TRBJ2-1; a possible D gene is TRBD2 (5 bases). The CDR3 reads CASRSGSSGNEQFF. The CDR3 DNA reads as TGTGCCAGCAGGTCGGGGTCAAGTGGGAATGAGCAGTTCTTC. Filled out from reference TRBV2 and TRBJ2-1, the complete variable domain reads EPEVTQTPSHQVTQMGQEVILRCVPISNHLYFYWYRQILGQKVEFLVSFYNNEISEKSEIFDDQFSVERPDGSNFTLKIRSTKLEDSAMYFCASRSGSSGNEQFFGPGTRLTVL.